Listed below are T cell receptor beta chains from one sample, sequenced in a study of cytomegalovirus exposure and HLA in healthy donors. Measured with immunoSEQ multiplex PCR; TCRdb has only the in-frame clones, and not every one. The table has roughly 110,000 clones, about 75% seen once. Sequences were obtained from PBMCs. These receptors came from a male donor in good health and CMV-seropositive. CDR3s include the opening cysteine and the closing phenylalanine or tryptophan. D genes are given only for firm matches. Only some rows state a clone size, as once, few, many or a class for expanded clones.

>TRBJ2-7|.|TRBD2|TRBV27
TGTGCCAGCAGTTTTCGGCGGGAGTTCTACGAGCAGTACTTC
CASSFRREFYEQYF
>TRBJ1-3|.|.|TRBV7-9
TGTGCCAGCAGAAGAACAGGGAGCTCTGGAAACACCATATATTTT
CASRRTGSSGNTIYF
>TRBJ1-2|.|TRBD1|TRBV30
TGTGCAATCGATAACAGGGGCGGCTACACCTTC
CAIDNRGGYTF
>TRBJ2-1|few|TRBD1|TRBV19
TGTGCCAGTAGCCATGATACAGGGGCTCCTGAGCAGTTCTTC
CASSHDTGAPEQFF
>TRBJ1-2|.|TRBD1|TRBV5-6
TGTGCCAGCACCCCTGCCCTAAAGGACAGGGTCTATGGCTACACCTTC
CASTPALKDRVYGYTF
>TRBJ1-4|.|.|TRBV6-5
TGTGCCAGCAGTCCCCGCACCCTGACAGGCGAAAAACTGTTTTTT
CASSPRTLTGEKLFF
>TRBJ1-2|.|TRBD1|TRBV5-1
TGCGCCAGCAGCTCAGCTCTGGGACAGGGCCCCTATGGCTACACCTTC
CASSSALGQGPYGYTF
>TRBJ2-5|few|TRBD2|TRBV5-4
TGTGCCAGCAGCCGCGGGACTAGCGGGGGTTCTCAAGAGACCCAGTACTTC
CASSRGTSGGSQETQYF
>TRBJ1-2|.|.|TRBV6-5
TGTGCCAGCATCTCTCGGGGGTTAGGGTATGGCTACCCCTTC
CASISRGLGYGYPF
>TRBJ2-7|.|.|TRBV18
TGTGCCAGCTCACCAAGTAAAGGGGGTCGAGAGCAGTACTTC
CASSPSKGGREQYF
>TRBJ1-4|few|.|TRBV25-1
TGTGCCAGCAGTGAAGGTAGCAGGGCGACTAATGAAAAACTGTTTTTT
CASSEGSRATNEKLFF
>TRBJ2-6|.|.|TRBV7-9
TGTGCCAGCAGATTAGTAGAGGGAGCTGGGGCCAACGTCCTGACTTTC
CASRLVEGAGANVLTF
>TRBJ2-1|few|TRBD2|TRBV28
TGTGCCAGCAGTTTCGGGACTAGCGGGGGGAATGAGCAGTTCTTC
CASSFGTSGGNEQFF
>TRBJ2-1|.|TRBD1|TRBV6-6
TGTGCCAGCAGTTACGTGGGACAGGGAAGCAATGAGCAGTTCTTC
CASSYVGQGSNEQFF
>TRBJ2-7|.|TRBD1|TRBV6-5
TGTGCCAGCAGATATGGTACAGGGGGCTACGAGCAGTACTTC
CASRYGTGGYEQYF
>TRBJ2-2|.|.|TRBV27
TGTGCCAGCAGTCTAGCTTATACCGGGGAGCTGTTTTTT
CASSLAYTGELFF
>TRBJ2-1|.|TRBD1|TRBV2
TGTGCCAGCACCGGGGACAGCCCCCCCTCCAATGAGCAGTTCTTC
CASTGDSPPSNEQFF
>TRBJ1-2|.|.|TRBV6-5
TGTGCCAGCGGTCGACCGGGGGCTAACTATGGCTACACCTTC
CASGRPGANYGYTF
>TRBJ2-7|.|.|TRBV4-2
TGTGCCAGCAGCCTGAGACAGGAGCCCTACGAGCAGTACTTC
CASSLRQEPYEQYF
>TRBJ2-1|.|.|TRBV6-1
TGTGCCAGCAGTAGAGACAGCTACAATGAGCAGTTCTTC
CASSRDSYNEQFF
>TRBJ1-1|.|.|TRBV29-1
TGCAGCGTTGGAGTACCGAACACTGAAGCTTTCTTT
CSVGVPNTEAFF
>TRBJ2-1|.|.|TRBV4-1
TGCGCCAGCAGCCAGTTTCTGGAGAGCTCCTACAATGAGCAGTTCTTC
CASSQFLESSYNEQFF
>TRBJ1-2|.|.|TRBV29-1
TGCAGCGTTGTCACAGAACCGCTCGCCACTTATGGCTACACCTTC
CSVVTEPLATYGYTF
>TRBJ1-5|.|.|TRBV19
TGTGCCAGTAGTACCTCGAGAAATAGCAATCAGCCCCAGCATTTT
CASSTSRNSNQPQHF
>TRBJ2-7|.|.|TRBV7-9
TGTGCCAGCAGTCACCTGGGGGGCGAGCAGTACTTC
CASSHLGGEQYF
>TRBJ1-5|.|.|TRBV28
TGTGCCAGCACCACGGACAGAAATCAGCCCCAGCATTTT
CASTTDRNQPQHF
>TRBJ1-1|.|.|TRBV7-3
TGTGCCAGCAGCTTACAGGGCACGAACACTGAAGCTTTCTTT
CASSLQGTNTEAFF
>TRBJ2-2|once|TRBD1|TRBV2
TGTGCCAGCAGTGATGGGACAGTGGCAGAGCTGTTTTTT
CASSDGTVAELFF
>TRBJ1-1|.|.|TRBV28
TGTGCCAGCCGAGGGGGATGGACTGAAGCTTTCTTT
CASRGGWTEAFF
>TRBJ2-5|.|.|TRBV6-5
TGTGCCAGCAGTTACAGGGCGGGCCAAGAGACCCAGTACTTC
CASSYRAGQETQYF
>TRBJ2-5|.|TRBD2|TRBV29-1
TGCAGCGTCGCGACTAGCGGGAAAGAGACCCAGTACTTC
CSVATSGKETQYF
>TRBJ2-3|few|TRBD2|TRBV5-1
TGCGCCAGCAGTTTTAGCGGGGTGGGGACAGATACGCAGTATTTT
CASSFSGVGTDTQYF
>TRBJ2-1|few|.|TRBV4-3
TGCGCCAGCAGCCAAGGTTCGCCAGGGTGGAATGAGCAGTTCTTC
CASSQGSPGWNEQFF
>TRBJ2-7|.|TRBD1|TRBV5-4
TGTGCCAGCAGCATCGGACAGGGGAGTGTGGAGCAGTACTTC
CASSIGQGSVEQYF
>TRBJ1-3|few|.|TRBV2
TGTGCCAGCAGTGAAACGGGAATTATCGCTGGAAACACCATATATTTT
CASSETGIIAGNTIYF
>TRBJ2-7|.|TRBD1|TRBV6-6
TGTGCCAGCAGTAGACCGACAGGGAGCTCCTACGAGCAGTACTTC
CASSRPTGSSYEQYF
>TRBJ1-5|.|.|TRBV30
.
CAWSVGTGSNQPQNF
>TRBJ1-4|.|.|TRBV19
TGTGCCAGTAAGGGGCAGGCTATGTCGGAACTGTTTTTT
CASKGQAMSELFF
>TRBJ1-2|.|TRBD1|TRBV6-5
TGTGCCAGCAGTTACTCGGTCGGGACAGCCTATGGCTACACCTTC
CASSYSVGTAYGYTF
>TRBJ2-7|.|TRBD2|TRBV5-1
TGCGCCAGCAGCGTTGTAGCCAGCGGGAGTGGAAACGAGCAGTACTTC
CASSVVASGSGNEQYF
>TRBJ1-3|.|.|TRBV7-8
TGTGCCAGCAGAAGATCACAATCCCCCTCCGGAAACACCATATATTTT
CASRRSQSPSGNTIYF
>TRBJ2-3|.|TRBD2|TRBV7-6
TGTGCCAGCAGCCCCTCAGCTAGCGGGGGGCACACAGATACGCAGTATTTT
CASSPSASGGHTDTQYF
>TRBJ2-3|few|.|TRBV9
TGTGCCAGCAGCGCAAAATCCCATAGGGGAATAGGGACAGATACGCAGTATTTT
CASSAKSHRGIGTDTQYF
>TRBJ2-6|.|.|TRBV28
TGTGCCAGCAGTTCACCCCCGGGGAGAGGGCACGGGGCCAACGTCCTGACTTTC
CASSSPPGRGHGANVLTF
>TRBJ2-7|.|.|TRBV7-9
TGTGCCAGCAGCTCCTCGGAGCAGTACTTC
CASSSSEQYF
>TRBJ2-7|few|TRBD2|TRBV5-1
TGCGCCAGCAGCTTGGGGCCCTCGGGGGGGCAAAACGAGCAGTACTTC
CASSLGPSGGQNEQYF
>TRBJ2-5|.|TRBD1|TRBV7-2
TGTGCCAGCAGCCCAGGGACAGGGAGAACACAGACCCAGTACTTC
CASSPGTGRTQTQYF
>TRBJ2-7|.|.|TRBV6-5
TGTGCCAGCACCTCAGTTACGGTCGGGGAGCAGTACTTC
CASTSVTVGEQYF